This is a list of T cell receptor beta chains from one sample in a study of tumor-infiltrating lymphocytes in localized non-small cell lung cancer. Clones were read by immunoSEQ multiplex PCR, and TCRdb kept only the in-frame ones, dropping some. The sample has 10,000 to 15,000 clones, 80% to 85% seen once. Sequencing was performed on uninvolved lung tissue not adjacent to the tumor. Receptor source: a human donor with non-small cell lung cancer. Each CDR3 is given with its conserved first and last residue. A D gene is named only where the DNA matches it firmly. Rows may omit the clone size; those that give it use once, few, many or a size class.

>.|TRBV25-1|TRBJ1-2|15|TRBD1
CASSGGTGGNYGYTF
TGTGCCAGCAGTGGGGGAACAGGGGGTAACTATGGCTACACCTTC
>.|TRBV7-9|TRBJ2-7|14|TRBD1
CASSHDRGQNEQYF
TGTGCCAGCAGCCACGACAGGGGGCAAAACGAGCAGTACTTC
>.|TRBV18|TRBJ1-2|12|.
CASSLQGEGYTF
TGTGCCAGCTCACTACAGGGTGAGGGCTACACCTTC
>.|TRBV6-6|TRBJ2-7|14|TRBD1
CASSYGTGTYEQYF
TGTGCCAGCAGTTATGGGACAGGGACCTACGAGCAGTACTTC
>.|TRBV9|TRBJ2-5|15|TRBD2
CASSVSGAGGETQYF
TGTGCCAGCAGCGTGTCCGGGGCCGGGGGGGAGACCCAGTACTTC
>.|TRBV4-2|TRBJ2-1|15|.
CASSQDYVGGPQQFF
TGTGCCAGCAGCCAAGATTACGTGGGGGGGCCCCAGCAGTTCTTC
>.|TRBV4-3|TRBJ2-1|18|.
CASGPWDVKLSSYNEQFF
TGCGCCAGCGGCCCCTGGGACGTCAAACTTAGCTCCTACAATGAGCAGTTCTTC
>.|TRBV7-2|TRBJ2-6|18|TRBD1
CASSPPTGHSSGANVLTF
TGTGCCAGCAGCCCCCCGACAGGGCATAGCTCTGGGGCCAACGTCCTGACTTTC
>.|TRBV10-3|TRBJ1-1|13|.
CATRTGKNTEAFF
TGTGCCACCAGAACAGGGAAGAACACTGAAGCTTTCTTT
>.|TRBV9|TRBJ2-1|13|.
CASTTGGGHEQFF
TGTGCCAGCACGACGGGGGGCGGACATGAGCAGTTCTTC
>once|TRBV9|TRBJ1-3|16|.
CASSVGQFIGGNTIYF
TGTGCCAGCAGCGTAGGGCAGTTCATCGGTGGAAACACCATATATTTT
>few|TRBV6-5|TRBJ1-5|14|.
CASSQRIGNQPQHF
TGTGCCAGCAGCCAGAGGATCGGCAATCAGCCCCAGCATTTT
>.|TRBV19|TRBJ1-1|14|.
CASSIGHLNTEAFF
TGTGCCAGTAGTATAGGACACCTAAACACTGAAGCTTTCTTT
>.|TRBV10-3|TRBJ2-7|14|.
CAISESTNGGFQYF
TGTGCCATCAGTGAGTCTACAAACGGGGGTTTTCAGTACTTC
>.|TRBV6-1|TRBJ1-4|13|TRBD1
CASSAGGPEKLFF
TGTGCCAGCAGCGCAGGGGGCCCTGAAAAACTGTTTTTT
>few|TRBV7-3|TRBJ2-2|15|.
CASSLRAQNTGELFF
TGTGCCAGCAGCTTACGGGCCCAGAACACCGGGGAGCTGTTTTTT
>.|TRBV7-8|TRBJ1-1|14|.
CASSALGQNTEAFF
TGTGCCAGCAGCGCCCTCGGGCAGAACACTGAAGCTTTCTTT
>.|TRBV13|TRBJ2-1|17|TRBD2
CASSLRLGGGALDEQFF
TGTGCCAGCAGCCTTCGGTTAGGCGGGGGGGCTTTGGATGAGCAGTTCTTC
>few|TRBV5-6|TRBJ2-6|14|.
CASSFGAGANVLTF
TGTGCCAGCAGCTTCGGGGCTGGGGCCAACGTCCTGACTTTC
>once|TRBV2|TRBJ1-1|13|.
CASRGTGETEAFF
TGTGCCAGCAGGGGGACGGGGGAGACTGAAGCTTTCTTT
>once|TRBV30|TRBJ1-5|13|TRBD1
CSFSGGAGQPQHF
TGTTCTTTTTCAGGGGGCGCCGGTCAGCCCCAGCATTTT
>.|TRBV7-2|TRBJ2-5|16|.
CASSLNLPMYQETQYF
TGTGCCAGCAGCTTAAACCTCCCCATGTACCAAGAGACCCAGTACTTC
>.|TRBV28|TRBJ1-5|12|TRBD1
CASQGGGQPQHF
TGTGCCAGCCAGGGGGGTGGGCAGCCCCAGCATTTT
>few|TRBV5-8|TRBJ1-5|16|.
CASSPFQGYRNQPQHF
TGTGCCAGCAGCCCTTTCCAGGGTTATCGCAATCAGCCCCAGCATTTT
>.|TRBV5-6|TRBJ2-1|12|.
CASSGRKDEQFF
TGTGCCAGCAGCGGGCGAAAGGATGAGCAGTTCTTC
>.|TRBV9|TRBJ1-4|14|.
CASSPETGNEKLFF
TGTGCCAGCAGCCCAGAGACGGGCAATGAAAAACTGTTTTTT